This paragraph covers one T cell receptor (beta chain) sequence. The PCR contained 60 Vbeta and 13 Jbeta primers. Repertoires were generated with immunoSEQ multiplex PCR, while TCRdb's copy carries only in-frame clones and drops some. The top ten clones hold approximately 1.1% of a sample with approximately 210,000 clones, 80% of them seen once. This sample is drawn from a study of cytomegalovirus exposure and HLA in healthy donors. The CDR3 length is 14 residues. CDR1 GTSNPN and CDR2 SVGIG come from the germline V gene (reference sequence). V was pared by 0 bases and J by 7 bases, with 6 bases of the junction left unmatched.

The material sequenced was PBMCs. The V gene is TRBV30, the J gene TRBJ1-2, with 9 bases that match TRBD1. This receptor was identified in a woman aged 40 to 50 in good health and CMV-seronegative. CDR3 sequence: CAWSVQGAESGYTF. CDR3 nucleotides: TGTGCCTGGAGTGTACAGGGGGCTGAGAGTGGCTACACCTTC. The full variable domain, with the rest looked up from reference TRBV30 and TRBJ1-2, is SQTIHQWPATLVQPVGSPLSLECTVEGTSNPNLYWYRQAAGRGLQLLFYSVGIGQISSEVPQNLSASRPQDRQFILSSKKLLLSDSGFYLCAWSVQGAESGYTFGSGTRLTVV.